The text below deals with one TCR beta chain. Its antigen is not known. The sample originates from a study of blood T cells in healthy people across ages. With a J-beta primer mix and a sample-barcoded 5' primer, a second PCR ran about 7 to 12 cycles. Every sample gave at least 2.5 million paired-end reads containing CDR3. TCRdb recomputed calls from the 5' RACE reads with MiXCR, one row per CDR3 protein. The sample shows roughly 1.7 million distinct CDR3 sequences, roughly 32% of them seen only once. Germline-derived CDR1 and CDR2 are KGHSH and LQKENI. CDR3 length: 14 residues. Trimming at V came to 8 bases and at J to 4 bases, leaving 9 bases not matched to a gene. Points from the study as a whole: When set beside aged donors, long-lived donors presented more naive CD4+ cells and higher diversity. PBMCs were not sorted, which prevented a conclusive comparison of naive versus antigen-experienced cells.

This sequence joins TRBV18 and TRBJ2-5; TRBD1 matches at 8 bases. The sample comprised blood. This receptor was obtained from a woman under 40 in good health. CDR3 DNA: TGTGCCAGCAGCCCTCCAGGGGGCCCAGAGACCCAGTACTTC. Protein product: CASSPPGGPETQYF. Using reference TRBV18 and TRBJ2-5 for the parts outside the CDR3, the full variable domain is NAGVMQNPRHLVRRRGQEARLRCSPMKGHSHVYWYRQLPEEGLKFMVYLQKENIIDESGMPKERFSAEFPKEGPSILRIQQVVRGDSAAYFCASSPPGGPETQYFGPGTRLLVL.